This T cell receptor (beta chain) originates from a study of blood T cell repertoires in COVID-19. Study-level information: Specimens from acute and convalescent COVID-19 originated in the United States, Italy and Spain. The cDNA or gDNA used as material had been derived from T cells, B-cell-depleted T cells, or PBMCs.

Germline V gene lookup returns CDR1 MNHEY and CDR2 SMNVEV (reference sequence). The CDR3 is 14 residues long. V gave up 6 bases and J gave up 6 bases; unmatched junction bases: 7. Patients in Seattle were enrolled during active infection, then followed longitudinally. Profiled with immunoSEQ multiplex PCR; TCRdb holds only in-frame clones, not every one. Found here are 250,000 to 300,000 clones, roughly 90% of them singletons; the top ten hold 10% to 15%. The specimen was peripheral blood. The chain recombines TRBV27 with TRBJ1-5; 8 nucleotides match TRBD1. This sequence was found in a woman aged 70-85 years with COVID-19, enrolled during active disease. CDR3 residues: CASRDGQGGQPQHF. The DNA for the CDR3 is TGTGCCAGCAGAGATGGACAGGGCGGTCAGCCCCAGCATTTT.